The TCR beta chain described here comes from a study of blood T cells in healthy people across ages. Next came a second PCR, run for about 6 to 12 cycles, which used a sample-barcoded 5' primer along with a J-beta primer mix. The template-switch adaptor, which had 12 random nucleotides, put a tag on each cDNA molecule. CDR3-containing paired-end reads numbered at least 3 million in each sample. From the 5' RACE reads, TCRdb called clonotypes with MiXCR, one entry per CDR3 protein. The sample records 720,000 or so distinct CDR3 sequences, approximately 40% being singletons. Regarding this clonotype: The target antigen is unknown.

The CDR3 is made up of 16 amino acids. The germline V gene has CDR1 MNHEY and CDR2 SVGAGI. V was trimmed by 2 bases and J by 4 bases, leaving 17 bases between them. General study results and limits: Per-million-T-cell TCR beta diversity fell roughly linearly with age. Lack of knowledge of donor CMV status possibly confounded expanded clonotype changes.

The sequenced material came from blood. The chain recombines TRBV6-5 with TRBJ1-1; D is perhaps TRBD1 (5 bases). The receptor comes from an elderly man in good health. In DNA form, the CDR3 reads TGTGCCAGCAGTTACCCGGGGCGGGGTTCGGGCACTGAAGCTTTCTTT. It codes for CASSYPGRGSGTEAFF.